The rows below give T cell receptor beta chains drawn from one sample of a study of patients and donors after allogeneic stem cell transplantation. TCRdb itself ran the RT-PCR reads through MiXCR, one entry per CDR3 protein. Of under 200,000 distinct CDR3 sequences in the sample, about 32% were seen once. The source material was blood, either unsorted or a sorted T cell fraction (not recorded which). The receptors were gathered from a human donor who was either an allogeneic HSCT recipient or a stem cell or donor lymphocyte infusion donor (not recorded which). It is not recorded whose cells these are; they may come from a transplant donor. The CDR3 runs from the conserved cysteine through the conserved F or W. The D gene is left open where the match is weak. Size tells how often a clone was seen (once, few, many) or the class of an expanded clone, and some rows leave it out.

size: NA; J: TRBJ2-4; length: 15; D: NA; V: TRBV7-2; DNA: TGTGCCAGCAGCCCGTCGACAGTATCCGGGGACATTCAGTACTTC; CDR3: CASSPSTVSGDIQYF
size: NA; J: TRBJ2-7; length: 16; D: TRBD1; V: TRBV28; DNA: TGTGCCAGCAGTTGGACAGGGGGCAGACTATACTACGAGCAGTACTTC; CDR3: CASSWTGGRLYYEQYF
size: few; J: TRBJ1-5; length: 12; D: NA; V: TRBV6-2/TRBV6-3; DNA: TGTGCCAGCAGTTACTGGGGTGGGCCCCAGCATTTT; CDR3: CASSYWGGPQHF
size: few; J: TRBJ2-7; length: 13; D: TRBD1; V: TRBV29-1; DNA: TGCAGCGTTGAGGCAGGGGGATCCTACGAGCAGTACTTC; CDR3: CSVEAGGSYEQYF
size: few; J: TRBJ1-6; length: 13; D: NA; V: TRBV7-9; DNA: TGTGCCAGCAGCTCCTTTAATCGTTCACCCCTCCACTTT; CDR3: CASSSFNRSPLHF
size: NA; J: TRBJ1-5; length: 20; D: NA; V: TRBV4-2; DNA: TGTGCCAGCAGCCAAGAATTTCCCGGGACCCAGGTGGGGAGCAATCAGCCCCAGCATTTT; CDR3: CASSQEFPGTQVGSNQPQHF
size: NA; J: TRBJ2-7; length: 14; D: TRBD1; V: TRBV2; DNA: TGTGCCAGCAGTGGGGACAGCTACACCTACGAGCAGTACTTC; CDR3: CASSGDSYTYEQYF
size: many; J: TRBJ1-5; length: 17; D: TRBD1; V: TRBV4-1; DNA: TGCGCCAGCAGCTGTAAATCGCAGGGGGCGAGCAATCAGCCCCAGCATTTT; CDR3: CASSCKSQGASNQPQHF
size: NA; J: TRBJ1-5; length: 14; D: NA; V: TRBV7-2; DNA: TGTGCCAGCAGCTTCCTAGCCTCCAATCAGCCCCAGCATTTT; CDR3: CASSFLASNQPQHF
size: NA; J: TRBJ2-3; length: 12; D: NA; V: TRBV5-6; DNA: TGTGCCAGCAGCAGAGGGTTGGATACGCAGTATTTT; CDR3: CASSRGLDTQYF
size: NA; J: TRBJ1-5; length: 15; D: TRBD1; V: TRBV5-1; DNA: TGCGCCAGCAGCCAGGGGACAGCGTCGAATCAGCCCCAGCATTTT; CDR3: CASSQGTASNQPQHF
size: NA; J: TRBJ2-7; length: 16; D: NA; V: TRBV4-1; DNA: TGCGCCAGCAGCCAAGATCGGCTCGCCCGCTCCCACGAGCAGTACTTC; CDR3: CASSQDRLARSHEQYF
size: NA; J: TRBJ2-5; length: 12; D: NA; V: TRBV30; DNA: TGTGCCTGGACCTCGATGGGGGAAAGCCAGTACTTC; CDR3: CAWTSMGESQYF
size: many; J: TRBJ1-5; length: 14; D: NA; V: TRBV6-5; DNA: TGTGCCAGCAGTTCAGGGTTGGTATTTCAGCCCCAGCATTTT; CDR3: CASSSGLVFQPQHF
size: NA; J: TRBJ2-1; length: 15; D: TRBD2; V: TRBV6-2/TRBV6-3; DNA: TGTGCCAGCACCCCGGGACTAGCGGGCCCCAATGAGCAGTTCTTC; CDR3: CASTPGLAGPNEQFF
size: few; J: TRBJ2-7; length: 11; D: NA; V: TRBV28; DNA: TGTGCCAGCACCCTGGGCCACGAGCAGTACTTC; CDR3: CASTLGHEQYF
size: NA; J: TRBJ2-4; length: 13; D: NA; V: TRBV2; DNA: TGTGCCACCAAACAGGGTATCGAGAACATTCAGTACTTC; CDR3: CATKQGIENIQYF
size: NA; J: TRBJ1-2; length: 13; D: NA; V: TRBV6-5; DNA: TGTGCCAGCAGTTACTTCAGGGGCTATGGCTACACCTTC; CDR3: CASSYFRGYGYTF
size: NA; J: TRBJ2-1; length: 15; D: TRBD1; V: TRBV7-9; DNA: TGTGCCAGCAGCAAAAGGACAGGGATCCACAATGAGCAGTTCTTC; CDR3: CASSKRTGIHNEQFF
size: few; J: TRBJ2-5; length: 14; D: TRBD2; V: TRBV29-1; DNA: TGCAGCGTTGAAGGGTGGACTAGCGTCGAGACCCAGTACTTC; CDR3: CSVEGWTSVETQYF
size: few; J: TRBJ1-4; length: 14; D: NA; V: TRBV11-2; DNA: TGTGCCAGCAGCTTCAGCGACGGCGGGGAAAAACTGTTTTTT; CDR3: CASSFSDGGEKLFF
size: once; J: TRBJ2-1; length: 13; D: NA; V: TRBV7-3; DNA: TGTGCCAGCAGCTTAACTACTATAAATGAGCAGTTCTTC; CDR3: CASSLTTINEQFF
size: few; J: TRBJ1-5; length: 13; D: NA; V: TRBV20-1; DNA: TGCAGTGGTAAAACAGGGATGAATCAGCCCCAGCATTTT; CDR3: CSGKTGMNQPQHF